This is a list of T cell receptor beta chains from one sample in a study. In TCRdb, the 5' RACE reads were re-called with MiXCR into one record per CDR3 protein. This sample has 35,000 to 45,000 distinct CDR3 sequences, with more than 20% found just once. Sequencing was carried out using Tregs sorted from a lymph node. The receptors stem from a female donor with breast cancer. The CDR3 runs from the conserved cysteine through the conserved F or W. The order of the fields is CDR3 length, V gene, J gene, CDR3 protein.

>15|TRBV12-3/TRBV12-4|TRBJ2-7
CASSLGTGGLWEQYF
>19|TRBV4-1|TRBJ2-5
CASSQNPGLAALNQETQYF
>15|TRBV20-1|TRBJ2-5
CSARGPGGGQETQYF
>15|TRBV20-1|TRBJ1-2
CSASCRDGFNYGYTF
>17|TRBV6-5|TRBJ2-1
CASGTGTSETWNNEQFF
>15|TRBV12-3/TRBV12-4|TRBJ2-5
CASSPGTGGRETQYF
>12|TRBV28|TRBJ2-7
CAGGSGAYEQYF
>15|TRBV4-1|TRBJ2-1
CASSLGLAGENEQFF
>14|TRBV12-3/TRBV12-4|TRBJ2-4
CASSPGRGWDIQYF
>16|TRBV21-1|TRBJ2-4
CASSKAKGGGMDIQYF
>17|TRBV11-2|TRBJ2-1
CASSLDLGAITYNEQFF
>15|TRBV28|TRBJ2-7
CASTVIRTGVYEQYF
>15|TRBV12-3/TRBV12-4|TRBJ2-7
CASSRTGTGDHEQYF
>16|TRBV4-1|TRBJ2-2
CASSQGSGTNTGELFF
>18|TRBV7-3|TRBJ2-5
CASSSRLAGGPGRETQYF
>15|TRBV4-1|TRBJ2-7
CASSLRGTDSYEQYF
>18|TRBV12-3/TRBV12-4|TRBJ2-2
CASSLAQGMQGGIGELFF
>12|TRBV5-5|TRBJ1-1
CASGLVGTEAFF
>13|TRBV4-2|TRBJ2-7
CASSPSGAYEQYF
>15|TRBV7-7|TRBJ2-7
CASSPRDRGLDEQYF
>14|TRBV7-6|TRBJ2-1
CASSLGDRDNEQFF
>17|TRBV7-2|TRBJ1-2
CASSLEIGVMSWEGYTF
>17|TRBV4-1|TRBJ1-1
CASSRLARLAANTEAFF
>14|TRBV7-9|TRBJ2-7
CASSVGRGRGEQYF
>12|TRBV20-1|TRBJ1-2
CSARDNGGGYTF
>16|TRBV6-5|TRBJ2-1
CASSYKLANSNNEQFF
>13|TRBV5-1|TRBJ1-1
CASSLNVGSEASF
>14|TRBV6-6|TRBJ1-1
CASSWQGANTEAFF
>14|TRBV3-1|TRBJ2-3
CASSQPDSTDTQYF
>14|TRBV5-4|TRBJ2-5
CASSFGGTDETQYF
>13|TRBV3-1|TRBJ2-1
CASSQELESEQFF
>14|TRBV7-8|TRBJ1-2
CASSRRDRAYGYTF
>14|TRBV20-1|TRBJ1-4
CSARGGLEVGELFF
>12|TRBV20-1|TRBJ2-3
CSASESGDTQYF
>15|TRBV20-1|TRBJ1-5
CSAPGGTGGKQPQHF
>20|TRBV9|TRBJ2-6
CASSFKKGRGLVSGANVLTF
>12|TRBV29-1|TRBJ2-5
CSVAYIQETQYF
>17|TRBV9|TRBJ1-3
CASSVGHNRSPGNTIYF
>16|TRBV5-5|TRBJ2-7
CASSLGGGAAVYEQYF
>14|TRBV7-3|TRBJ2-7
CASSPSGRAGEQYF
>16|TRBV5-1|TRBJ2-7
CASSRGTSGSLDEQYF
>16|TRBV5-6|TRBJ2-7
CASSPGGSPIWNEQYF
>14|TRBV4-1|TRBJ1-5
CASSHLTGFQPQHF